These 14 T cell receptor beta chains came from one sample sequenced in a study of T cell changes during pregnancy in multiple sclerosis. Sequencing was performed with immunoSEQ multiplex PCR; in TCRdb, only in-frame clones are kept and a portion is missing. This table has approximately 60,000 clones, about 91% appearing once. Material: peripheral blood, obtained before pregnancy. These receptor sequences come from a female donor with multiple sclerosis, enrolled in a pregnancy study.

The chain has TRBV4-1 and TRBJ2-5; D gene ambiguous. This CDR3 is 12 amino acids long. V was clipped by 1 base and J by 4 bases, with 4 bases between them. Germline V gene lookup returns CDR1 MGHRA and CDR2 YSYEKL. Here the CDR3 DNA reads TGCGCCAGCAGCCAAGGAGGAGAGACCCAGTACTTC. It translates to CASSQGGETQYF.

This clone has only one observation. This rearrangement joins TRBV2 to TRBJ1-1; D is ambiguous. The CDR3 totals 14 residues. V was shortened by 3 bases and J by 1 base, with 9 bases between the two germline ends. The V gene's germline CDR1 is SNHLY and CDR2 FYNNEI. As DNA, the CDR3 is TGTGCCAGCAGTGATGGTCAGAAGAACACTGAAGCTTTCTTT. Translating it yields CASSDGQKNTEAFF.

This clone came up once. V usage is TRBV9 and J usage is TRBJ2-2; D may be TRBD2 (7 bases). Germline CDR1 SGDLS, CDR2 YYNGEE. The V and J ends lost 0 bases and 6 bases respectively, with 15 bases between them. There are 16 residues in the CDR3. DNA of the CDR3: TGTGCCAGCAGCGTAGCAGATAGGGGGGGGGCCGGGGAGCTGTTTTTT. This sequence encodes CASSVADRGGAGELFF.

Notes on this clone: Other DNA sequences in the sample encode the same CDR3. The V call is TRBV7-6, the J call TRBJ1-1, with a weak D call TRBD1 (6 bases). The CDR3 has 19 amino acids. Trimming removed 1 base from V and 1 base from J, with 22 bases in between. Germline-derived CDR1 and CDR2 are SGHVS and FNYEAQ. This CDR3 is CASSLDNRDMSKRNTEAFF. CDR3 sequence (DNA): TGTGCCAGCAGCTTAGACAACCGGGACATGTCGAAAAGGAACACTGAAGCTTTCTTT.

The chain joins TRBV4-3 to TRBJ1-2; the D is unclear. The CDR3 consists of 12 residues. Germline V gene sequence: CDR1 LGHNA, CDR2 YSLEER. V shed 3 bases and J shed 10 bases, with 12 bases lying between them. CDR3: CASSHDKPPYTF. The CDR3 coding sequence is TGCGCCAGCAGCCATGATAAGCCGCCCTACACCTTC.

The chain recombines TRBV14 with TRBJ2-3, with D possibly being TRBD1 (5 bases). V was shortened by 6 bases and J by 3 bases, with 19 bases between the two germline ends. The CDR3 sequence is 16 residues long. Germline lookup yields CDR1 SGHDN and CDR2 FVKESK. The CDR3 DNA reads TGTGCCAGCAGTCCAACTACCCTGAGGACAACAGATACGCAGTATTTT. Protein sequence: CASSPTTLRTTDTQYF.

V is TRBV18 and J is TRBJ1-4, with D perhaps matching TRBD1 (6 bases). CDR1 KGHSH and CDR2 LQKENI come from the germline V gene. The CDR3 loop spans 14 amino acids. Between the trimmed V and J ends, which lost 4 bases and 8 bases, there was a span of 14 bases. CDR3 in DNA: TGTGCCAGCTCACGCGCCAGGGGTGGAGAAAAACTGTTTTTT. Its translation is CASSRARGGEKLFF. Based on the CDR3 plus reference TRBV18 and TRBJ1-4, the full variable domain is NAGVMQNPRHLVRRRGQEARLRCSPMKGHSHVYWYRQLPEEGLKFMVYLQKENIIDESGMPKERFSAEFPKEGPSILRIQQVVRGDSAAYFCASSRARGGEKLFFGSGTQLSVL.

V and J are TRBV9 and TRBJ2-2; TRBD1 aligns across 7 bases. The V gene end was trimmed by 4 bases and the J gene end by 1 base; junction bases not matched to a gene: 4. Per germline, CDR1 SGDLS and CDR2 YYNGEE. This CDR3 is 15 amino acids long. The CDR3 loop reads CASSSGQMNTGELFF. Written as DNA, the CDR3 is TGTGCCAGCAGCTCGGGACAGATGAACACCGGGGAGCTGTTTTTT.

This chain links TRBV7-2 with TRBJ2-7; tentatively, D is TRBD2 (6 bases). This CDR3 comprises 15 residues. Germline V CDR1 and CDR2: SGHTA, FQGNSA. V was pared by 0 bases and J by 3 bases, with 12 bases between. The DNA of the CDR3 is TGTGCCAGCAGCTTAGCGATCGGAGGGCTCTACGAGCAGTACTTC. Translated, it gives CASSLAIGGLYEQYF.

This CDR3 reads CASSIDSTGAQPQHF. The CDR3 region has the DNA TGTGCCAGTAGTATAGATTCGACAGGGGCTCAGCCCCAGCATTTT. The chain is built from TRBV19 and TRBJ1-5; 8 bases match TRBD1. Germline assignment: CDR1 LNHDA and CDR2 SQIVND (reference sequence). CDR3 length equals 15 residues. V shed 0 bases and J 6 bases; nucleotides not matched to a gene: 4.

This rearrangement joins TRBV7-9 to TRBJ2-7, with D perhaps matching TRBD2 (6 bases). The CDR3 sequence is 14 residues long. Germline CDR1 reads SEHNR; CDR2 reads FQNEAQ (reference sequence). V was cut by 4 bases and J by 3 bases, with 13 bases left in between. The CDR3 sequence: CASSYPGDHYEQYF. The CDR3 DNA follows: TGTGCCAGCAGCTACCCGGGGGATCACTACGAGCAGTACTTC.

The genes are TRBV7-2 and TRBJ2-3, with TRBD2 identical over 7 bases. From germline, CDR1 is SGHTA and CDR2 FQGNSA. The V and J ends lost 0 bases and 3 bases, in that order; junction bases with no gene match: 0. The CDR3 spans 14 residues. The CDR3 bases are TGTGCCAGCAGCTTAGCGGGAGGGACAGATACGCAGTATTTT. Its translation: CASSLAGGTDTQYF.

The chain is built from TRBV2 and TRBJ2-6; D is uncertain. The CDR3 runs to 15 residues. Trimming took off 3 bases at V and 8 bases at J, with 14 bases between the two ends. CDR1 is SNHLY, CDR2 FYNNEI, per germline. DNA for the CDR3: TGTGCCAGCAGTGAGAACAGCCTCGCGACCAACGTCCTGACTTTC. Translation: CASSENSLATNVLTF.

The table lists this clone with a count of one. The chain carries TRBV4-3 and TRBJ1-2, with no clear D. The ends were cut back, 1 base at V and 5 bases at J, with 14 bases in the middle. Germline assignment: CDR1 LGHNA and CDR2 YSLEER. This CDR3 comprises 15 residues. The CDR3 nucleotides read TGCGCCAGCAGCCAAGGATCCGGGTCCCTTTATGGCTACACCTTC. The encoded protein is CASSQGSGSLYGYTF.